The 27 T cell receptor beta chains in this list originate from one sample, sequenced in a study of PD-L1 blockade in urothelial cancer. Profiling relied on immunoSEQ multiplex PCR, and the TCRdb table lists in-frame clones only, not all of them. The sample includes around 63,000 clones, about 81% of them seen just once. Time point noted: pretreatment peripheral blood. The source was PBMCs, collected around atezolizumab (anti-PD-L1) treatment. The receptors stem from a man aged 70 or older with urothelial cancer.

The V gene is TRBV4-3, the J gene TRBJ2-3, with TRBD2 as a possible D gene (5 bases). The CDR3 is 15 residues long. Trimming took 4 bases from V and 9 from J, leaving 20 bases between them. From germline, CDR1 is LGHNA and CDR2 YSLEER. The CDR3 loop is CASSLKVEARGTQYF. The CDR3 coding sequence is TGCGCCAGCAGCCTCAAGGTCGAGGCACGAGGGACGCAGTATTTT.

CDR3 DNA: TGTGCCAGCAGTCCCGTGGGGGGAAATAATGGGGCCAACGTCCTGACTTTC. This encodes CASSPVGGNNGANVLTF. This chain links TRBV25-1 with TRBJ2-6, with D maybe TRBD2 (6 bases). From germline, CDR1 is MGHDK and CDR2 SYGVNS. With 5 bases removed from V and 3 bases from J, the gap between germline ends came to 17 bases. The length of the CDR3 is 17 residues.

The table lists this clone with a few counts. The CDR3 DNA sequence: TGTGCCAGCAGCTCAGAGCGGGAGACCCAGTACTTC. This encodes CASSSERETQYF. The chain couples TRBV5-4 to TRBJ2-5; a weak D match, TRBD2 (5 bases). Between the trimmed V and J ends, which lost 3 bases and 5 bases, there was a span of 8 bases. Germline V gives CDR1 SGHNT, CDR2 YYREEE (reference sequence). The CDR3 loop spans 12 amino acids.

The chain links TRBV7-9 to TRBJ2-5, with D unresolved. Germline CDR1 SEHNR, CDR2 FQNEAQ (reference sequence). V was cut by 6 bases and J by 5 bases, with 10 bases left in between. This CDR3 spans 12 amino acids. The CDR3 coding sequence is TGTGCCAGCAGGAGAGTGTGGGAGACCCAGTACTTC. It yields the protein CASRRVWETQYF.

The chain joins TRBV25-1 to TRBJ1-2; maybe TRBD1 (6 bases). V dropped 4 bases and J dropped 4 bases, with 22 bases sitting between them. Germline assignment: CDR1 MGHDK and CDR2 SYGVNS. The CDR3 is 17 residues long. In DNA, the CDR3 is TGTGCCAGCAGTGGCCAGACAGGTTCGCCTCCGGGCTATGGCTACACCTTC. The encoded protein is CASSGQTGSPPGYGYTF.

A note on this clone: One end of the junction fails to match germline, which may point to a read error. At the DNA level, this CDR3 is encoded by other sequences in the same sample as well. The rearrangement links TRBV5-1 to TRBJ2-7, with 7 positions matching TRBD2. Germline CDR1 reads SGHRS; CDR2 reads YFSETQ. The CDR3 has 15 residues. CDR3 sequence (DNA): TGTGCCAGCAGCTTGGGCGGGAGCCTTACCTACGAGCAGTACTTC. Protein product: CASSLGGSLTYEQYF. Together with reference TRBV5-1 and TRBJ2-7, the CDR3 gives the full variable domain: KAGVTQTPRYLIKTRGQQVTLSCSPISGHRSVSWYQQTPGQGLQFLFEYFSETQRNKGNFPGRFSGRQFSNSRSEMNVSTLELGDSALYLCASSLGGSLTYEQYFGPGTRLTVT.

This chain links TRBV5-6 with TRBJ2-3; D perhaps matches TRBD2 (6 bases). This CDR3 has 12 residues. V was clipped by 2 bases and J by 5 bases, with 6 bases between them. Germline CDR1 reads SGHDT; CDR2 reads YYEEEE. DNA for the CDR3: TGTGCCAGCAGCTTAGCGGGAGATACGCAGTATTTT. It yields the protein CASSLAGDTQYF.

This chain links TRBV2 with TRBJ2-7; 7 bases agree with TRBD1. With 7 bases clipped from V and 6 bases from J, the junction kept 9 bases outside the gene matches. The CDR3 extends over 13 amino acids. The V gene's germline CDR1 is SNHLY and CDR2 FYNNEI. Here the CDR3 reads CASNNRGTGEQYF. For the CDR3, the DNA is TGTGCCAGCAATAACAGGGGAACGGGCGAGCAGTACTTC.

The chain carries TRBV7-2 and TRBJ2-3; TRBD2 matches at 10 bases. Trimming took 7 bases from V and 6 from J; bases not matched to a gene: 13. There are 16 residues in the CDR3. Looked up from germline, CDR1 is SGHTA and CDR2 is FQGNSA. In DNA, the CDR3 is TGTGCCAGCACCTCAAGCGGGAGGGCCGAGGGTGATACGCAGTATTTT. Protein: CASTSSGRAEGDTQYF.

CDR3 sequence: CASSEGIWLDQDNEQFF. The CDR3 coding sequence is TGTGCCAGCAGCGAGGGGATATGGCTAGACCAGGACAATGAGCAGTTCTTC. The chain carries TRBV9 and TRBJ2-1; possibly TRBD1 for D (5 bases). The length of the CDR3 is 17 residues. Per the germline V gene, CDR1 is SGDLS and CDR2 is YYNGEE. Trimming left V 3 bases short and J 5 bases short, with 21 bases between.

The chain joins TRBV19 to TRBJ2-3; D ambiguous. The V and J ends lost 3 bases and 3 bases respectively, with 10 bases between them. Germline V gene lookup returns CDR1 LNHDA and CDR2 SQIVND (reference sequence). The length of the CDR3 is 14 residues. CDR3 residues: CASSIGALTDTQYF. The CDR3, as DNA: TGTGCCAGTAGTATTGGAGCCTTAACAGATACGCAGTATTTT.

The chain uses TRBV29-1 and TRBJ2-3, with a possible D match to TRBD1 (5 bases). Germline CDR1 is SQVTM and CDR2 is ANQGSEA. This CDR3 has 16 amino acids. V was cut by 7 bases and J by 2 bases, with 22 bases left in between. As DNA, the CDR3 is TGCAGCGGACATTCTTTTCAGGGATCGGCCACAGATACGCAGTATTTT. It translates to CSGHSFQGSATDTQYF.

J is TRBJ1-1 and V is TRBV29-1, with 10 bases fitting TRBD1. The J segment lost 5 bases and the V segment lost 6 bases, leaving 6 bases of the junction unmatched. Germline V lookup: CDR1 SQVTM, CDR2 ANQGSEA. The CDR3 consists of 13 residues. The CDR3 DNA is TGCAGCGTATCATCGGGACAGGGGACTGAAGCTTTCTTT. Amino acid sequence: CSVSSGQGTEAFF.

The chain uses TRBV30 and TRBJ2-3, with TRBD2 matching over 8 bases. The length of the CDR3 is 17 residues. The ends lost 0 bases at V and 2 bases at J; junction bases unmatched: 10. The germline V gene encodes CDR1 GTSNPN and CDR2 SVGIG (reference sequence). The chain's CDR3 is CAWSVREQRENTDTQYF. CDR3 bases: TGTGCCTGGAGTGTACGAGAGCAGCGGGAGAACACAGATACGCAGTATTTT.

V is TRBV5-1 and J is TRBJ2-2; 7 nucleotides agree with TRBD2. V gave up 1 base and J gave up 7 bases; unmatched junction bases: 10. The germline V gene encodes CDR1 SGHRS and CDR2 YFSETQ. There are 16 residues in the CDR3. The CDR3 sequence: CASSLMPSGRGGELFF. Written as DNA, the CDR3 is TGCGCCAGCAGCTTGATGCCTAGCGGACGGGGCGGGGAGCTGTTTTTT.

This CDR3 reads CASSEAISGIPEQYF. CDR3 coding DNA: TGCGCCAGCAGTGAGGCAATTAGCGGGATCCCCGAGCAGTACTTC. This chain connects TRBV10-1 to TRBJ2-7, with 8 bases lining up with TRBD2. The V segment lost 2 bases and the J segment 6 bases; nucleotides outside the gene matches: 9. The CDR3 loop spans 15 amino acids. From germline, CDR1 is WNHNN and CDR2 SYGVQD (reference sequence).

The rearrangement links TRBV27 to TRBJ2-3, with TRBD2 matching over 8 bases. The CDR3 totals 14 residues. The germline V gene encodes CDR1 MNHEY and CDR2 SMNVEV (reference sequence). The V and J ends lost 10 bases and 4 bases, in that order; junction bases with no gene match: 10. The CDR3 DNA follows: TGTGCCAAGACGCCGGAAGCGGGAGCAGATACGCAGTATTTT. Protein sequence: CAKTPEAGADTQYF.

The gene calls are TRBV7-3 and TRBJ1-1; D not resolved. The CDR3 totals 13 residues. V dropped 2 bases and J dropped 1 base, with 5 bases sitting between them. From germline, CDR1 is SGHTA and CDR2 FQGTGA. The CDR3 is CASSLGRNTEAFF. The DNA for the CDR3 is TGTGCCAGCAGCTTAGGCAGGAACACTGAAGCTTTCTTT. Combining the CDR3 with reference TRBV7-3 and TRBJ1-1 gives the whole variable domain GAGVSQTPSNKVTEKGKYVELRCDPISGHTALYWYRQSLGQGPEFLIYFQGTGAADDSGLPNDRFFAVRPEGSVSTLKIQRTERGDSAVYLCASSLGRNTEAFFGQGTRLTVV.

The chain recombines TRBV6-1 with TRBJ1-5; D is ambiguous. Per germline, CDR1 MNHNS and CDR2 SASEGT. The V end lost 2 bases, the J end lost 4 bases, and 15 bases lay between the germline ends. The CDR3 loop spans 16 amino acids. In DNA form, the CDR3 reads TGTGCCAGCAGTGAACACCCGGGGTCTACTAATCAGCCCCAGCATTTT. Protein: CASSEHPGSTNQPQHF.

V and J are TRBV9 and TRBJ1-3, with no clear D. Germline CDR1 and CDR2: SGDLS and YYNGEE. Between the trimmed V and J ends, which lost 0 bases and 0 bases, there was a span of 10 bases. CDR3 length: 16 residues. In nucleotides, the CDR3 is TGTGCCAGCAGCGTAGACGAGGGCAGCTCTGGAAACACCATATATTTT. It is translated as CASSVDEGSSGNTIYF.

The V gene is TRBV5-1, the J gene TRBJ1-1, with D hard to call. Germline-derived CDR1 and CDR2 are SGHRS and YFSETQ. The V gene lost 2 bases and the J gene lost 2 bases, with 7 bases spanning the gap. The CDR3 has 13 residues. CDR3 sequence: CASSFDTNTEAFF. CDR3 nucleotide sequence: TGCGCCAGCAGCTTCGACACAAACACTGAAGCTTTCTTT.

This clone was seen more than once but under ten times. The chain is built from TRBV28 and TRBJ1-4; perhaps TRBD1 as D (5 bases). The CDR3 extends over 14 amino acids. CDR1 is MDHEN and CDR2 is SYDVKM in the germline V gene. Trimming took off 7 bases at V and 4 bases at J, with 13 bases between the two ends. The CDR3 DNA reads as TGTGCCAGCAACACAGCAGGGCATAATGAAAAACTGTTTTTT. This gives the protein CASNTAGHNEKLFF.

The chain links TRBV7-3 to TRBJ2-1, with D possibly TRBD2 on 5 matching bases. This CDR3 spans 15 amino acids. Trimming took off 5 bases at V and 4 bases at J, with 15 bases between the two ends. Germline lookup yields CDR1 SGHTA and CDR2 FQGTGA. The CDR3 DNA is TGTGCCAGCAGCCGCGGTTCGGGGAGATACAATGAGCAGTTCTTC. The encoded protein is CASSRGSGRYNEQFF.

The genes are TRBV2 and TRBJ1-5; 8 bases agree with TRBD1. V lost 6 bases to trimming and J lost 6 bases; unmatched junction nucleotides: 7. CDR3 length: 14 residues. From germline, CDR1 is SNHLY and CDR2 FYNNEI. Written as DNA, the CDR3 is TGTGCCAGCAGCTATGGACAGGGTTTTCAGCCCCAGCATTTT. It translates to CASSYGQGFQPQHF.

The chain employs TRBV11-2 and TRBJ1-2; D may be TRBD1 (5 bases). This CDR3 contains 15 residues. Germline CDR1 reads SGHAT; CDR2 reads FQNNGV. V was trimmed by 2 bases and J by 1 base, leaving 11 bases between them. The CDR3 DNA reads as TGTGCCAGCAGCTTACGAACAGGAGATAACTATGGCTACACCTTC. Translating gives CASSLRTGDNYGYTF.

This chain joins TRBV7-9 and TRBJ1-2; D unclear. Germline V gives CDR1 SEHNR, CDR2 FQNEAQ (reference sequence). The CDR3 consists of 17 residues. V lost 3 bases, J lost 1 base, and 18 bases lay in between. CDR3 sequence (DNA): TGTGCCAGCAGCTTTATTTGGGAGGGCAGCTTTAACTATGGCTACACCTTC. This gives the protein CASSFIWEGSFNYGYTF.

The CDR3 reads CASSPGQGKVGADTQYF. As DNA, the CDR3 is TGTGCCAGCAGTCCGGGACAGGGGAAAGTAGGGGCAGATACGCAGTATTTT. This chain connects TRBV28 to TRBJ2-3; 10 positions match TRBD1. Germline values: CDR1 MDHEN, CDR2 SYDVKM. The CDR3 sequence is 17 residues long. V gave up 5 bases and J gave up 4 bases; unmatched junction bases: 12.